The table lists the clone carrying this TCR beta chain with a few counts. Its antigen is unidentified. The repertoire was sequenced with immunoSEQ multiplex PCR; TCRdb's copy has only in-frame clones and lacks some. The sample records 150,000 to 200,000 clones, around 88% being singletons. The record originates from a study of T cell responses to AZD1222 COVID-19 vaccine. The study's findings and limits: Regions left unmutated in variants are reportedly the target of nearly half of spike-specific TCRs. Breadth and depth of Spike-specific TCRs rose after two AZD1222 doses. There were vaccine-associated CD4 TCRs across spike, dominant at 160-218 and 743-854. Among the donors, most were white British and more were female, and clonal diversity was possibly underestimated.

Trimming removed 3 bases from V and 7 bases from J; junction bases left unmatched: 5. The CDR3 sequence is 15 residues long. The V gene's germline CDR1 is SNHLY and CDR2 FYNNEI. The V gene is TRBV2, the J gene TRBJ2-1; TRBD2 agrees at 11 bases. Sequencing was performed on peripheral blood, taken on day 0 of AZD1222 vaccination. The sequence derives from an adult in good health. DNA of the CDR3: TGTGCCAGCAGTGAGCGTCTAGCGGGGGGTAATGAGCAGTTCTTC. It translates to CASSERLAGGNEQFF.